The 10 T cell receptor beta chains below come from one sample, sequenced in a study of tumor and adjacent non-tumor tissue in lung cancer. This sample's RNA came from whole unsorted tissue. A modified ARM-PCR protocol with three rounds of nested PCR amplified TCRbeta. TCRdb re-derived calls from the multiplex PCR reads in MiXCR, one entry per CDR3 protein. The sample includes 110,000 or so distinct CDR3 sequences, around 75% of them seen just once. The specimen sequenced was lung tumor tissue. All receptors come from a woman aged 60-75 years with non-small cell lung cancer.

As to this clonotype: The germline gene is not matched at one end of the junction; a read error may be the cause. The chain employs TRBV5-4 and TRBJ2-7; 7 bases line up with TRBD1. The germline V gene has CDR1 SGHNT and CDR2 YYREEE (reference sequence). This CDR3 spans 14 amino acids. The CDR3 is CTSSMGQFSYEQYF. DNA of the CDR3: TGTACCAGCAGCATGGGACAGTTCTCCTACGAGCAATACTTC.

As for this clonotype: Given the absence of the conserved phenylalanine or tryptophan at the CDR3 end, a read error is likely. V and J are TRBV11-2 and TRBJ1-1, with TRBD1 as a possible D gene (5 bases). Looked up from germline, CDR1 is SGHAT and CDR2 is FQNNGV. The CDR3 runs 14 residues. Trimming took off 10 bases at V and 1 base at J, with 16 bases between the two ends. In DNA form, the CDR3 reads TGTGCCAACAACTTAAATACAGGGAACACTGAAGCTTTCTGT. Translation: CANNLNTGNTEAFC.

With regard to this clonotype: Lacking the conserved final phenylalanine or tryptophan, this CDR3 likely reflects a read error. The rearrangement joins TRBV11-3 to TRBJ2-7, with D unclear. The CDR3 covers 14 residues. Looked up from germline, CDR1 is SGHNT and CDR2 is YENEEA. V gave up 0 bases and J gave up 2 bases, with 8 bases separating them. The CDR3 protein is CASSLDPVTYEQYL. CDR3 nucleotide sequence: TGTGCCAGCAGCTTAGATCCGGTAACCTACGAGCAGTACTTA.

About this clonotype itself: An end of the junction differs from the germline gene, which may be a read error. J is TRBJ2-3 and V is TRBV11-2; D may match TRBD1 or TRBD2 (5 bases each). CDR1 and CDR2 from the germline V gene are SGHAT and FQNNGV. The CDR3 is 15 residues long. The CDR3 here is CTSSVTGTATDRQYF. The CDR3, as DNA: TGTACCAGCAGCGTCACCGGGACGGCCACTGATAGGCAGTATTTT.

The chain carries TRBV29-1 and TRBJ2-1; 9 bases are a match to TRBD2. This CDR3 contains 14 residues. Germline V gene data show CDR1 as SQVTM and CDR2 as ANQGSEA. Losses at the gene ends were 4 bases for V and 6 bases for J; bases not matched to a gene: 7. As DNA, the CDR3 is TGCAGCGTTGGCCCTAGCGGGAAGCTCAATGAGCAGTTCTTC. This gives the protein CSVGPSGKLNEQFF.

In the case of this clonotype: The junction departs from germline at one end; a sequencing error may be responsible. The chain couples TRBV10-2 to TRBJ1-5; D is unresolved. In germline, CDR1 is WSHSY, CDR2 SAAADI. There are 12 residues in the CDR3. The CDR3 DNA is TGCTCCAGCAATGTGGAGGGACAGCCCCAGCATTTT. Amino acid sequence: CSSNVEGQPQHF.

A note on this clonotype: The junction and the germline gene differ at one end; a read error may be behind it. The V gene is TRBV6-5, the J gene TRBJ1-6, with unresolved D. The CDR3 length is 12 residues. Germline CDR1 is MNHEY and CDR2 is SVGAGI. The CDR3, as DNA: TGTGCCAACCTCGGGAGATGTTCACCCCTACGCTTT. Its protein is CANLGRCSPLRF.

This clonotype came up many times. The chain is built from TRBV6-2 or TRBV6-3 and TRBJ2-5, with 9 bases lining up with TRBD2. The trim removed 4 bases at V and 4 bases at J, leaving 10 bases unmatched. This CDR3 is built from 16 residues. Germline assignment: CDR1 MNHEY and CDR2 SVGEGT. The DNA for the CDR3 is TGTGCCAGCAGTTTCCCGGCGGGGGGGGTCAGAGAGACCCAGTACTTC. Translating it yields CASSFPAGGVRETQYF.

The CDR3 DNA reads TGTGCCAGCAGAAGGCCAGTTCGCAATGAGCAGTTCTTC. As protein: CASRRPVRNEQFF. The chain employs TRBV28 and TRBJ2-1; no firm D call. The CDR3 contains 13 residues. Trimming left V 6 bases short and J 6 bases short, with 12 bases between. Germline values: CDR1 MDHEN, CDR2 SYDVKM.

The rearrangement uses TRBV29-1 and TRBJ2-1; 9 nucleotides align to TRBD1. The junction had 9 bases not matched to a gene; V was cut back by 8 bases and J by 7 bases. Germline values: CDR1 SQVTM, CDR2 ANQGSEA. The CDR3 has 13 residues. DNA of the CDR3: TGCAGCATGAAGGGACAGGGTAATAATGAGCAGTTCTTC. Amino acids: CSMKGQGNNEQFF.